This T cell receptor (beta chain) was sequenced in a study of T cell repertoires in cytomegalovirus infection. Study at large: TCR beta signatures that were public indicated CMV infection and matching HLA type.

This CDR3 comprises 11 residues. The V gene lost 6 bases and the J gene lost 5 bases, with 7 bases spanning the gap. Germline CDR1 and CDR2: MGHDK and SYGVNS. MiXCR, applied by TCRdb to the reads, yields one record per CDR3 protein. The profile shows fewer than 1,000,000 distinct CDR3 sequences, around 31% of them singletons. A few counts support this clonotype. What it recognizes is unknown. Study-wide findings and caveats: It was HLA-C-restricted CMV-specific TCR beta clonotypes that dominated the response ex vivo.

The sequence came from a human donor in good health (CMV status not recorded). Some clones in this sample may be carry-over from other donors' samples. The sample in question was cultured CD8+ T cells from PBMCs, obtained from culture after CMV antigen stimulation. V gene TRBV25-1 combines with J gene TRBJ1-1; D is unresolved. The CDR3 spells CASRASTEAFF. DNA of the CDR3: TGTGCCAGCAGGGCAAGTACTGAAGCTTTCTTT.